Each of the 20 T cell receptor beta chains below was sequenced from the same sample in a study of blood T cell repertoires in COVID-19. The data were produced by immunoSEQ multiplex PCR, yet TCRdb's version contains in-frame clones alone and is incomplete. Among some 460,000 clones listed, around 88% were seen once. Material: peripheral blood. All receptors derive from a woman aged 30 to 39 with acute or convalescent COVID-19.

The rearrangement uses TRBV7-9 and TRBJ1-3; weak D call: TRBD1 (6 bases). Per the germline V gene, CDR1 is SEHNR and CDR2 is FQNEAQ (reference sequence). CDR3 size: 16 residues. Deletions cut 2 bases from V and 0 bases from J, with 11 bases between. DNA of the CDR3: TGTGCCAGCAGCTTAATACAGGGCCTCTCTGGAAACACCATATATTTT. Translating gives CASSLIQGLSGNTIYF.

The chain couples TRBV5-6 to TRBJ1-2, with a possible D match to TRBD1 (6 bases). The CDR3 has 14 amino acids. Germline V CDR1 and CDR2: SGHDT, YYEEEE. The germline V and J ends were trimmed by 4 bases and 4 bases, with 14 bases remaining between them. The CDR3 is CASSHGTIFYGYTF. DNA for the CDR3: TGTGCCAGCAGCCATGGGACAATCTTCTATGGCTACACCTTC.

The chain recombines TRBV6-5 with TRBJ1-1; D is unclear. CDR3 length: 15 residues. CDR1 is MNHEY and CDR2 is SVGAGI in the germline V gene. The V and J ends lost 8 bases and 3 bases respectively, with 19 bases between them. The CDR3 is CASSGGRWRDTEAFF. The CDR3 DNA sequence: TGTGCCAGCTCTGGAGGTCGGTGGAGAGACACTGAAGCTTTCTTT.

This sequence joins TRBV27 and TRBJ2-5; 13 bases match TRBD2. Germline CDR1 is MNHEY and CDR2 is SMNVEV (reference sequence). The CDR3 contains 19 residues. The V gene end was trimmed by 5 bases and the J gene end by 5 bases; junction bases not matched to a gene: 17. CDR3 in DNA: TGTGCCAGCAGTGCGCCACGCACCGGGACTAGCGGGGCTCGGGAGACCCAGTACTTC. Its protein product is CASSAPRTGTSGARETQYF.

This chain connects TRBV28 to TRBJ1-5; D uncertain. This CDR3 has 14 amino acids. V lost 6 bases, J lost 3 bases, and 12 bases lay in between. Germline CDR1 MDHEN, CDR2 SYDVKM. The CDR3 spells CASSPRLNNQPQHF. For the CDR3, the DNA is TGTGCCAGCAGCCCTCGGTTGAACAATCAGCCCCAGCATTTT.

CDR3 coding DNA: TGTGCCTGGAGTGCCCGGACTGACAATGAGCAGTTCTTC. It specifies CAWSARTDNEQFF. The chain carries TRBV30 and TRBJ2-1; the D gene is possibly TRBD2 (5 bases). Trimming took 1 base from V and 5 from J, leaving 9 bases between them. The CDR3 sequence is 13 residues long. Germline V CDR1 and CDR2: GTSNPN, SVGIG (reference sequence).

The V call is TRBV15, the J call TRBJ2-1; the match to TRBD1 covers 7 bases. The trim removed 4 bases at V and 9 bases at J, leaving 24 bases unmatched. Per the germline V gene, CDR1 is LNHNV and CDR2 is YYDKDF (reference sequence). The CDR3 contains 19 residues. CDR3 bases: TGTGCCACCAGCACGAACACACTACCGGGACAGAGCAATCTGGGTGAGCAGTTCTTC. Protein: CATSTNTLPGQSNLGEQFF.

The chain has TRBV28 and TRBJ2-7; 7 bases map to TRBD1. V shed 6 bases, J shed 7 bases, and the junction held 12 bases outside the gene matches. Germline V CDR1 and CDR2: MDHEN, SYDVKM. This CDR3 contains 14 residues. CDR3 DNA: TGTGCCAGCAGGCCCGGGACAGTGGACCCGGAGCAGTACTTC. It specifies CASRPGTVDPEQYF. The full variable domain, rest sourced from reference TRBV28 and TRBJ2-7, is DVKVTQSSRYLVKRTGEKVFLECVQDMDHENMFWYRQDPGLGLRLIYFSYDVKMKEKGDIPEGYSVSREKKERFSLILESASTNQTSMYLCASRPGTVDPEQYFGPGTRLTVT.

The CDR3 protein is CAWMGSGGADTQYF. Written as DNA, the CDR3 is TGTGCCTGGATGGGTAGCGGGGGCGCAGATACGCAGTATTTT. The chain is built from TRBV30 and TRBJ2-3, with 9 bases that match TRBD2. This CDR3 is built from 14 residues. The J segment lost 4 bases and the V segment lost 4 bases, leaving 6 bases of the junction unmatched. Germline V gene data show CDR1 as GTSNPN and CDR2 as SVGIG (reference sequence).

This clone occurred once. J is TRBJ2-7 and V is TRBV27; TRBD1 agrees at 8 bases. The CDR3 contains 15 residues. J was trimmed by 2 bases and V by 6 bases; bases with no gene match: 9. In germline, CDR1 is MNHEY, CDR2 SMNVEV (reference sequence). As DNA, the CDR3 is TGTGCCAGCAGCCAGGGGGCTAGCAGCACCTACGAGCAGTACTTC. Translated: CASSQGASSTYEQYF.

Regarding this clone: Within the sample, other DNA sequences also encode this same CDR3. The chain links TRBV27 to TRBJ2-2; 7 bases match TRBD2. Germline trimming cut 4 bases from V and 7 bases from J; bases unmatched to any gene: 0. There are 12 residues in the CDR3. CDR1 is MNHEY, CDR2 SMNVEV, per germline (reference sequence). The CDR3 spells CASSSGGGELFF. The DNA for the CDR3 is TGTGCCAGCAGTTCGGGGGGCGGGGAGCTGTTTTTT.

The chain carries TRBV12-3 or TRBV12-4 and TRBJ1-1, with 7 bases matching TRBD1. The CDR3 sequence is 13 residues long. Trimming cost V 5 bases and J 4 bases; bases outside gene matches: 4. The CDR3 DNA sequence: TGTGCCAGCAGTATAGGGGGCGTCACTGAAGCTTTCTTT. It is translated as CASSIGGVTEAFF.

The rearrangement joins TRBV11-2 to TRBJ2-7, with D possibly being TRBD1 (6 bases). Trimming left V 4 bases short and J 2 bases short, with 12 bases between. Germline V lookup: CDR1 SGHAT, CDR2 FQNNGV. The CDR3 sequence is 14 residues long. As DNA, the CDR3 is TGTGCCAGCAGCTACAGGGACGCCACCTACGAGCAGTACTTC. This translates into CASSYRDATYEQYF. The full variable domain, completed using reference TRBV11-2 and TRBJ2-7, is EAGVAQSPRYKIIEKRQSVAFWCNPISGHATLYWYQQILGQGPKLLIQFQNNGVVDDSQLPKDRFSAERLKGVDSTLKIQPAKLEDSAVYLCASSYRDATYEQYFGPGTRLTVT.

This chain connects TRBV12-3 or TRBV12-4 to TRBJ2-7; tentative D call: TRBD1 (6 bases). Deletions cut 5 bases from V and 2 bases from J, with 10 bases between. CDR3 size: 13 residues. The CDR3 sequence is CASSTGPPYEQYF. In DNA form, the CDR3 reads TGTGCCAGCAGTACAGGGCCCCCCTACGAGCAGTACTTC.

The table lists this clone with a count of one. As DNA, the CDR3 is TGTGCCAGTCCGGACAGGGTTACAGATACGCAGTATTTT. Encoded protein: CASPDRVTDTQYF. The gene calls are TRBV6-5 and TRBJ2-3; 8 bases are shared with TRBD1. CDR1 and CDR2 (germline): MNHEY, SVGAGI. The V segment lost 9 bases and the J segment 3 bases; nucleotides outside the gene matches: 5. This CDR3 is built from 13 residues.

The count of this clone is one. The rearrangement links TRBV5-8 to TRBJ2-3; maybe TRBD2 (5 bases). Germline CDR1 and CDR2: SGHTS and YDEGEE. The CDR3 has 14 residues. V lost 0 bases, J lost 4 bases, and 9 bases lay in between. CDR3 protein: CASSLVLVADTQYF. Written as DNA, the CDR3 is TGTGCCAGCAGCTTGGTACTAGTCGCAGATACGCAGTATTTT.

The J gene is TRBJ2-5, the V gene TRBV3-1 (or the pseudogene TRBV3-2), with 10 bases matching TRBD2. V lost 4 bases to trimming and J lost 4 bases; unmatched junction nucleotides: 9. CDR1 is LGHDT, CDR2 YNNKEL, per germline (reference sequence). The CDR3 is 16 residues long. The chain's CDR3 is CASSPTPGLARETQYF. In DNA, the CDR3 is TGTGCCAGCAGCCCAACTCCGGGACTAGCGAGAGAGACCCAGTACTTC.

The chain recombines TRBV5-1 with TRBJ1-1; D is unclear. CDR1 is SGHRS and CDR2 is YFSETQ in the germline V gene. This CDR3 spans 15 amino acids. V was shortened by 0 bases and J by 0 bases, with 9 bases between the two germline ends. The CDR3 DNA follows: TGCGCCAGCAGCTTGGAGCCGAGAATGAACACTGAAGCTTTCTTT. Its protein is CASSLEPRMNTEAFF. Variable domain in full (rest from reference TRBV5-1 and TRBJ1-1): KAGVTQTPRYLIKTRGQQVTLSCSPISGHRSVSWYQQTPGQGLQFLFEYFSETQRNKGNFPGRFSGRQFSNSRSEMNVSTLELGDSALYLCASSLEPRMNTEAFFGQGTRLTVV.

The genes are TRBV7-3 and TRBJ1-6, with D unresolved. V gave up 6 bases and J gave up 2 bases, with 8 bases separating them. The germline V gene has CDR1 SGHTA and CDR2 FQGTGA. The CDR3 is made up of 14 amino acids. The CDR3 DNA reads TGTGCCAGCAGTACCGGGGCCTATAATTCACCCCTCCACTTT. This codes for CASSTGAYNSPLHF.

The rearrangement links TRBV7-2 to TRBJ2-2; 7 bases are shared with TRBD2. The CDR3 is 16 residues long. After removal of 1 base from V and 5 bases from J, the junction contained 7 bases not matched to a gene. Germline assignment: CDR1 SGHTA and CDR2 FQGNSA. The CDR3 loop is CASSLGVLAATGELFF. In nucleotides, the CDR3 is TGTGCCAGCAGCTTAGGAGTTCTAGCGGCTACCGGGGAGCTGTTTTTT.